The rows below give T cell receptor beta chains drawn from one sample of a study of technical replicates of blood from a handful of donors. Repertoires were generated with immunoSEQ multiplex PCR, while TCRdb's copy carries only in-frame clones and drops some. Of approximately 76,000 clones detected, around 90% appear once; the ten largest clones hold 0.25%. The sample comprised T cells isolated from PBMCs. Receptors originate from a human donor in good health. Each CDR3 is given with its conserved first and last residue. A D gene is named only where the DNA matches it firmly. Clone size is not always given. Where it is, it says once, few, many or a class for expanded clones.

>TRBV4-1|NA|TRBJ2-7|once
CASSQDSFRSYEQYF
TGCGCCAGCAGCCAGGATAGCTTCCGCTCCTACGAGCAGTACTTC
>TRBV2|TRBD1|TRBJ1-5|NA
CASSEGRDSKPSNQPQHF
TGTGCCAGCAGTGAAGGGAGGGACAGTAAGCCTAGCAATCAGCCCCAGCATTTT
>TRBV18|NA|TRBJ1-1|NA
CASSLGRRDTEAFF
TGTGCCAGCTCTCTTGGCCGGAGAGACACTGAAGCTTTCTTT
>TRBV4-1|TRBD1|TRBJ2-1|NA
CASSQAYGTGPNEQFF
TGCGCCAGCAGCCAGGCCTACGGGACAGGGCCGAATGAGCAGTTCTTC
>TRBV10-1|NA|TRBJ2-7|NA
CASSGRGSPYEQYF
TGCGCCAGCAGTGGCAGGGGAAGTCCCTACGAGCAGTACTTC
>TRBV7-9|NA|TRBJ2-6|NA
CASSLVQGPGANVLTF
TGTGCCAGCAGCTTAGTGCAGGGGCCTGGGGCCAACGTCCTGACTTTC
>TRBV7-3|NA|TRBJ1-6|NA
CASSPGATLGANSPLHF
TGTGCCAGCAGCCCCGGGGCCACTCTGGGGGCGAATTCACCCCTCCACTTT
>TRBV11-2|NA|TRBJ2-1|once
CASSLEIGASNEQFF
TGTGCCAGCAGCTTAGAAATAGGGGCTAGCAATGAGCAGTTCTTC
>TRBV7-3|TRBD1|TRBJ2-3|NA
CASSPQGASKDTQYF
TGTGCCAGCAGCCCACAGGGGGCGAGCAAAGATACGCAGTATTTT
>TRBV28|TRBD1|TRBJ2-7|NA
CASSLFQGVWSYEQYF
TGTGCCAGCAGTTTATTTCAGGGGGTTTGGTCCTACGAGCAGTACTTC
>TRBV7-9|NA|TRBJ1-2|NA
CASTPHGGNGYTF
TGTGCCAGCACCCCCCACGGGGGTAATGGCTACACCTTC
>TRBV7-9|NA|TRBJ2-1|NA
CASSLAFEYNEQFF
TGTGCCAGCAGCTTAGCTTTTGAGTACAATGAGCAGTTCTTC
>TRBV6-4|NA|TRBJ1-5|few
CASSEGHPGPQHF
TGTGCCAGCAGTGAGGGACACCCCGGGCCCCAGCATTTT
>TRBV4-1|TRBD1|TRBJ1-5|NA
CASSAPDRALFQPQHF
TGCGCCAGCAGCGCCCCCGACAGGGCACTCTTTCAGCCCCAGCATTTT
>TRBV4-1|NA|TRBJ2-1|NA
CASSPPGIAWSYNEQFF
TGCGCCAGCAGCCCACCGGGGATAGCCTGGTCCTACAATGAGCAGTTCTTC
>TRBV19|TRBD1|TRBJ1-1|few
CASRQGGTEAFF
TGTGCCAGTAGACAGGGGGGTACTGAAGCTTTCTTT
>TRBV18|TRBD1|TRBJ1-4|NA
CASSQGQGREKLFF
TGTGCCAGCTCACAGGGACAGGGACGTGAAAAACTGTTTTTT
>TRBV5-1|TRBD1|TRBJ1-1|NA
CASSLNTGTGYTEAFF
TGCGCCAGCAGCTTGAATACCGGGACAGGGTACACTGAAGCTTTCTTT
>TRBV6-6|NA|TRBJ2-5|NA
CASSYGPGQETQYF
TGTGCCAGCAGTTACGGCCCAGGGCAAGAGACCCAGTACTTC
>TRBV19|NA|TRBJ2-1|NA
CASGVASETYNEQFF
TGTGCCTCCGGGGTGGCGAGCGAAACCTACAATGAGCAGTTCTTC
>TRBV6-1|TRBD2|TRBJ2-7|NA
CASRTLTSGIDEQYF
TGTGCCAGCAGAACCTTGACTAGCGGGATCGACGAGCAGTACTTC
>TRBV7-9|NA|TRBJ1-4|NA
CASSLGSPANEKLFF
TGTGCCAGCAGCTTAGGGAGCCCGGCTAATGAAAAACTGTTTTTT
>TRBV7-9|NA|TRBJ2-7|NA
CASSLTPRGDEQYF
TGTGCCAGCAGCTTGACTCCCAGGGGTGACGAGCAGTACTTC
>TRBV9|TRBD1|TRBJ1-4|NA
CASSVATGGDEKLFF
TGTGCCAGCAGCGTAGCGACAGGGGGAGATGAAAAACTGTTTTTT
>TRBV6-1|TRBD1|TRBJ2-5|NA
CASSEVPGGTQYF
TGTGCCAGCAGTGAGGTTCCAGGGGGGACCCAGTACTTC
>TRBV9|NA|TRBJ1-1|NA
CASSVRGGVGTEAFF
TGTGCCAGCAGCGTCCGGGGAGGGGTGGGCACTGAAGCTTTCTTT
>TRBV5-1|NA|TRBJ1-1|NA
CASSLRQQNTEAFF
TGCGCCAGCAGCTTAAGACAGCAGAACACTGAAGCTTTCTTT
>TRBV19|TRBD1|TRBJ1-6|NA
CASTEQGVEALHF
TGTGCCAGTACGGAACAGGGGGTGGAAGCCCTCCACTTT
>TRBV10-3|NA|TRBJ2-2|once
CAIANPQGPTNTGELFF
TGTGCCATCGCTAACCCTCAGGGGCCTACGAACACCGGGGAGCTGTTTTTT